This T cell receptor (beta chain) originates from a study of blood T cells in healthy people across ages (dated by TCRdb to the mid-2010s). Background for the entire study: In model experiments, template switching captured roughly one uniquely barcoded TCR beta cDNA molecule for every two T cells. Age-related changes in TCR beta repertoire diversity were measured in the study by deep sequencing normalized with unique cDNA molecular identifiers. The donors were split into four age groups: young (average about 16 years), middle-aged (over 35), aged (about 56) and long-lived (under 85). To avoid experimental bias, donors of different ages were randomly spread across the sequencing lanes. Using the same blood draw, the study looked at two additional independent replicas of 1 million unique cDNA reads for two donors, one aged 18 to 29 and the other aged 80 or older. Study-level results and caveats: Total diversity estimates from one million sequenced T cells were considered lower bounds and underestimates. Donor CMV infection status was unknown, potentially confounding age-related changes in expanded clonotypes. Since profiling was done on bulk unsorted PBMCs, naive and antigen-experienced compartments could not be conclusively compared. A strong correlation was found between observed TCR beta diversity and the percentage of naive T cells measured by flow cytometry. The long-lived group showed more naive CD4+ T cells, fewer expanded clones and increased TCR diversity than the aged group, suggesting age selection. Observed TCR beta diversity per million T cells fell roughly linearly with age, and a significant reduction was already apparent by age approximately 41.

There are 14 amino acids in the CDR3, from cysteine to phenylalanine inclusive. Solely the CDR3 DNA is kept, with 42 bases framed from the first base. Trimming removed 7 bases from V and 2 bases from J; the gene matches leave 10 bases unexplained. CDR1 and CDR2 were assigned from the germline V gene as SQVTM and ANQGSEA. Libraries were prepared through 5' RACE. The second PCR ran for about 7 to 11 cycles and used a J-beta primer mix along with a sample-barcoded 5' primer. A template-switch 5' adaptor carrying 12 random nucleotides introduced a unique molecular identifier onto each TCR beta cDNA molecule. Each sample yielded at least 3 million CDR3-containing paired-end reads. First-strand cDNA was synthesized from all RNA with the Mint cDNA synthesis kit, primed by a TRBC-specific oligonucleotide. Following uracil-DNA glycosylase treatment, all cDNA underwent a first 18-cycle PCR with the universal primers M1SS and BC2_uni_R. The authors' analysis ran thus. Normalization of each sample was performed by random selection of 1 million high-quality reads, each carrying a distinct molecular identifier. Instead of being binned into consensus sequences, reads with shared molecular identifiers were discarded. MiTCR, set to a Q25 quality threshold and the strictest error-elimination algorithm, was used for CDR3 identification, clonotype clustering and error correction. A nonparametric unseen species model with Euler transformation was used to estimate a lower bound on total TCR beta diversity. The public reads were quality trimmed at Q25 with fastp and then assembled into clones with MiXCR by TCRdb, keeping productive beta chains. Every distinct CDR3 protein forms one entry, paired with its most common genes and DNA. These V and J calls are TCRdb output, not the study's own analysis. The sample data list roughly 1.9 million distinct CDR3 sequences, and roughly 43% of these were observed just once. The top ten hold approximately 22% of the sample.

This clonotype appeared a few times. Its target antigen remains unknown. One base away there is no much larger clone; base qualities are not given. Donors were approximately 42 systemically healthy Caucasian individuals from Russia aged about 6 to 100 years. Ten milliliters of peripheral blood were drawn from each donor into EDTA-treated Vacutainer tubes. Ficoll-Paque density-gradient centrifugation was used to isolate PBMCs, with at least 6.5 million per sample. Trizol reagent was used to extract total RNA from PBMCs, with at least 5.5 micrograms per sample. The percentages of naive CD45RAhigh/CD27high T cells were determined by flow cytometry on a PBMC aliquot from every donor.

This clonotype originated in a human donor in good health. Sequences were obtained from blood. Here the chain combines TRBV29-1 and TRBJ1-1, with TRBD1 matching 7 junction bases. For the CDR3, the sequence is CSAERTGANTEAFF. The bases are TGCAGCGCAGAACGCACAGGGGCCAACACTGAAGCTTTCTTT.